These T cell receptor beta chains were read from a single sample in a study of human T cells and chemical hapten exposure. TCRdb redid the calling of the RACE reads with MiXCR, one entry per CDR3 protein. The table shows tens of thousands of distinct CDR3 sequences, with approximately 10% occurring only once. The sequencing here drew on whole blood, taken in connection with sensitization to the hapten diphenylcyclopropenone (DPC). Receptors were obtained from a man aged 40-50 years with alopecia areata. Some clones in this sample may be carry-over from other donors' samples. CDR3s include the opening cysteine and the closing phenylalanine or tryptophan. D genes are given only for firm matches. Size is omitted from some rows. Given values are once, few, many or a class for expanded clones.

cdr3_nt: TGTGCCAGCAGCTCAGGCGGGACTGAGCAGTTCTTC
cdr3_aa: CASSSGGTEQFF
j_call: TRBJ2-1
clone_size: .
d_call: .
v_call: TRBV7-2

cdr3_nt: TGTGCTAGTGGTACCCGCAGGGAATCAGATACGCAGTATTTT
cdr3_aa: CASGTRRESDTQYF
j_call: TRBJ2-3
clone_size: .
d_call: .
v_call: TRBV12-5

cdr3_nt: TGTGCCAGCAGCCAAGGGGGTAGCGGGAGCCAAGAGACCCAGTACTTC
cdr3_aa: CASSQGGSGSQETQYF
j_call: TRBJ2-5
clone_size: .
d_call: TRBD2
v_call: TRBV4-2

cdr3_nt: TGCAGCGTTGACTGGACTACCAATGAGCAGTTCTTC
cdr3_aa: CSVDWTTNEQFF
j_call: TRBJ2-1
clone_size: few
d_call: .
v_call: TRBV29-1

cdr3_nt: TGTGCCAGCTCACCACCGTCGACAGATACGCAGTATTTT
cdr3_aa: CASSPPSTDTQYF
j_call: TRBJ2-3
clone_size: many
d_call: .
v_call: TRBV18

cdr3_nt: TGTGCCTGGAGTGTAGGGCAGAGAACTGGAAACACCATATATTTT
cdr3_aa: CAWSVGQRTGNTIYF
j_call: TRBJ1-3
clone_size: many
d_call: .
v_call: TRBV30

cdr3_nt: TGTGCCAGCACCCCTGGCGGGGTCTACAATGAGCAGTTCTTC
cdr3_aa: CASTPGGVYNEQFF
j_call: TRBJ2-1
clone_size: few
d_call: .
v_call: TRBV7-2

cdr3_nt: TGCAGTGCCACCCCGGGACTCCTCACAGATACGCAGTATTTT
cdr3_aa: CSATPGLLTDTQYF
j_call: TRBJ2-3
clone_size: .
d_call: .
v_call: TRBV20-1

cdr3_nt: TGCAGCGTTTCGCAGGGGAGCAATCAGCCCCAGCATTTT
cdr3_aa: CSVSQGSNQPQHF
j_call: TRBJ1-5
clone_size: .
d_call: .
v_call: TRBV29-1

cdr3_nt: TGTGCCAGCAGCCCCAGGGTTCAAGAGACCCAGTACTTC
cdr3_aa: CASSPRVQETQYF
j_call: TRBJ2-5
clone_size: few
d_call: .
v_call: TRBV7-6

cdr3_nt: TGTGCCAGCGCCGGAGTGGGCAATCAGCCCCAGCATTTT
cdr3_aa: CASAGVGNQPQHF
j_call: TRBJ1-5
clone_size: many
d_call: .
v_call: TRBV6-2/TRBV6-3

cdr3_nt: TGTGCCAGCAGCTCCGGACAGGGGATAGATACGCAGTATTTT
cdr3_aa: CASSSGQGIDTQYF
j_call: TRBJ2-3
clone_size: .
d_call: TRBD1
v_call: TRBV12-3/TRBV12-4

cdr3_nt: TGTGCCAGCAGTTCCCGATATACCTACGAGCAGTACTTC
cdr3_aa: CASSSRYTYEQYF
j_call: TRBJ2-7
clone_size: .
d_call: .
v_call: TRBV5-8

cdr3_nt: TGCGCCAGCAGCTCCAGTATGCATACGCAGTATTTT
cdr3_aa: CASSSSMHTQYF
j_call: TRBJ2-3
clone_size: few
d_call: .
v_call: TRBV5-1

cdr3_nt: TGTGCCAGCAGCGACAGGAGGACAGGGGGCAACACAGATACGCAGTATTTT
cdr3_aa: CASSDRRTGGNTDTQYF
j_call: TRBJ2-3
clone_size: .
d_call: TRBD1
v_call: TRBV9

cdr3_nt: TGTGCCAGCAGCTCGGGACAGGGTATTTCACCCCTCCACTTT
cdr3_aa: CASSSGQGISPLHF
j_call: TRBJ1-6
clone_size: few
d_call: TRBD1
v_call: TRBV9

cdr3_nt: TGTGCCAGCAGAACCGGTACTGGGACAGATACGCAGTATTTT
cdr3_aa: CASRTGTGTDTQYF
j_call: TRBJ2-3
clone_size: few
d_call: .
v_call: TRBV7-9

cdr3_nt: TGTGCCAGCAGCCAAGAGCGTGGGGGCCGCACAGATACGCAGTATTTT
cdr3_aa: CASSQERGGRTDTQYF
j_call: TRBJ2-3
clone_size: .
d_call: .
v_call: TRBV14

cdr3_nt: TGTGCCAGCAGCTTGGGGGGCAGGGGGACTCCAAATTCACCCCTCCACTTT
cdr3_aa: CASSLGGRGTPNSPLHF
j_call: TRBJ1-6
clone_size: few
d_call: TRBD1
v_call: TRBV5-5

cdr3_nt: TGCAGTGCTGGACAGGGTGGCACTGAAGCTTTCTTT
cdr3_aa: CSAGQGGTEAFF
j_call: TRBJ1-1
clone_size: few
d_call: TRBD1
v_call: TRBV20-1

cdr3_nt: TGCGCCAGCAGTGAGGGGACAGCGGTCCAGACCCAGTACTTC
cdr3_aa: CASSEGTAVQTQYF
j_call: TRBJ2-5
clone_size: few
d_call: TRBD1
v_call: TRBV10-2

cdr3_nt: TGCAGCGTTATGACAGGCCAAGAGACCCAGTACTTC
cdr3_aa: CSVMTGQETQYF
j_call: TRBJ2-5
clone_size: few
d_call: .
v_call: TRBV29-1

cdr3_nt: TGTGCCAGCAGTGAAGACAGGGCGGACAATGAGCAGTTCTTC
cdr3_aa: CASSEDRADNEQFF
j_call: TRBJ2-1
clone_size: few
d_call: .
v_call: TRBV6-1

cdr3_nt: TGTGCCAGCAGCCAAGGGCTAGCGGGAGGGCCCGACAATGAGCAGTTCTTC
cdr3_aa: CASSQGLAGGPDNEQFF
j_call: TRBJ2-1
clone_size: few
d_call: TRBD2
v_call: TRBV4-2

cdr3_nt: TGCAGCGGAATCCCCGGCGGCGGGGAGCTGTTTTTT
cdr3_aa: CSGIPGGGELFF
j_call: TRBJ2-2
clone_size: .
d_call: .
v_call: TRBV29-1

cdr3_nt: TGCAGCGTGAAGCACGGAGCAGGGGGCGCTTACAATGAGCAGTTCTTC
cdr3_aa: CSVKHGAGGAYNEQFF
j_call: TRBJ2-1
clone_size: few
d_call: TRBD1
v_call: TRBV29-1

cdr3_nt: TGTGCCAGCAGCCTGGGGACAGGCCCGGGCGGCTACACCTTC
cdr3_aa: CASSLGTGPGGYTF
j_call: TRBJ1-2
clone_size: .
d_call: TRBD1
v_call: TRBV4-2

cdr3_nt: TGCAGCGTTGGAAAGGGAACAGATACGCAGTATTTT
cdr3_aa: CSVGKGTDTQYF
j_call: TRBJ2-3
clone_size: .
d_call: .
v_call: TRBV29-1

cdr3_nt: TGTGCCAGCAGCTTAATGCCTAGTCTAGGCGGGGATGAGCAGTTCTTC
cdr3_aa: CASSLMPSLGGDEQFF
j_call: TRBJ2-1
clone_size: few
d_call: .
v_call: TRBV11-3

cdr3_nt: TGTGCCACCAGTGATTGGACAGGGGACGAGCAGTTCTTC
cdr3_aa: CATSDWTGDEQFF
j_call: TRBJ2-1
clone_size: .
d_call: TRBD1
v_call: TRBV24-1

cdr3_nt: TGTGCCAGCAGTTACTACCCACTTCTAGCGGGAGGACCCCAAGAGACCCAGTACTTC
cdr3_aa: CASSYYPLLAGGPQETQYF
j_call: TRBJ2-5
clone_size: .
d_call: TRBD2
v_call: TRBV6-5

cdr3_nt: TGCAGTGCTCGGACTAGCGGGAGCTTTACGCAGTATTTT
cdr3_aa: CSARTSGSFTQYF
j_call: TRBJ2-3
clone_size: .
d_call: TRBD2
v_call: TRBV20-1

cdr3_nt: TGTGCCAGCAGCGTAGACGGTGGACCCTACGAGCAGTACTTC
cdr3_aa: CASSVDGGPYEQYF
j_call: TRBJ2-7
clone_size: .
d_call: .
v_call: TRBV9

cdr3_nt: TGCAGCGCTCGGAGGGAGACAGACCTCGAGCAGTACTTC
cdr3_aa: CSARRETDLEQYF
j_call: TRBJ2-7
clone_size: few
d_call: .
v_call: TRBV29-1

cdr3_nt: TGTGCCAGCAGCTCCTTGAGGGGGTTTGGCGGGAGGGCGATCGGGGAGCTGTTTTTT
cdr3_aa: CASSSLRGFGGRAIGELFF
j_call: TRBJ2-2
clone_size: .
d_call: TRBD2
v_call: TRBV7-8

cdr3_nt: TGTGCCACCAGTTGGGGGTTCAATCAGCCCCAGCATTTT
cdr3_aa: CATSWGFNQPQHF
j_call: TRBJ1-5
clone_size: few
d_call: .
v_call: TRBV24-1

cdr3_nt: TGTGCCACCAGTGCTAGCGGGAGGTACAATGAGCAGTTCTTC
cdr3_aa: CATSASGRYNEQFF
j_call: TRBJ2-1
clone_size: few
d_call: TRBD2
v_call: TRBV24-1

cdr3_nt: TGTGCCAGCAGCTTACAGGGGCCCAAAAACATTCAGTACTTC
cdr3_aa: CASSLQGPKNIQYF
j_call: TRBJ2-4
clone_size: many
d_call: TRBD1
v_call: TRBV5-5

cdr3_nt: TGTGCCAGCAGTTACGGCCGGGGGCAGCCCCAGCATTTT
cdr3_aa: CASSYGRGQPQHF
j_call: TRBJ1-5
clone_size: many
d_call: .
v_call: TRBV6-5

cdr3_nt: TGTGCCAGCGCCAGTACAAGAGACATTCAGTACTTC
cdr3_aa: CASASTRDIQYF
j_call: TRBJ2-4
clone_size: .
d_call: .
v_call: TRBV11-2

cdr3_nt: TGTGCCACCATGGGACAGGGGGATCCTACTGAAGCTTTCTTT
cdr3_aa: CATMGQGDPTEAFF
j_call: TRBJ1-1
clone_size: few
d_call: TRBD1
v_call: TRBV25-1

cdr3_nt: TGTGCCACCAGTGATGCGTCTGGCACTGAAGCTTTCTTT
cdr3_aa: CATSDASGTEAFF
j_call: TRBJ1-1
clone_size: .
d_call: .
v_call: TRBV24-1

cdr3_nt: TGCAGCGGGGGACAGAATTCTCGCAATGAGCAGTTCTTC
cdr3_aa: CSGGQNSRNEQFF
j_call: TRBJ2-1
clone_size: .
d_call: TRBD1
v_call: TRBV29-1

cdr3_nt: TGCGCCAGCAGCTTGGGGGCAGGGGGCAATCAGCCCCAGCATTTT
cdr3_aa: CASSLGAGGNQPQHF
j_call: TRBJ1-5
clone_size: few
d_call: .
v_call: TRBV5-1

cdr3_nt: TGTGCCAGCAGCTTAGCCCCTCGCGATACGCAGTATTTT
cdr3_aa: CASSLAPRDTQYF
j_call: TRBJ2-3
clone_size: .
d_call: .
v_call: TRBV7-2

cdr3_nt: TGTGCTAGTGCGCTGGGGAGCTCCTACGAGCAGTACTTC
cdr3_aa: CASALGSSYEQYF
j_call: TRBJ2-7
clone_size: .
d_call: .
v_call: TRBV12-5

cdr3_nt: TGCGCCAGCAGCCGTCTCGCCCTAGCGGAGGACACCGGGGAGCTGTTTTTT
cdr3_aa: CASSRLALAEDTGELFF
j_call: TRBJ2-2
clone_size: few
d_call: TRBD2
v_call: TRBV4-3

cdr3_nt: TGTGCCATCTGGCCAGGGCTAGCAAATCAGCCCCAGCATTTT
cdr3_aa: CAIWPGLANQPQHF
j_call: TRBJ1-5
clone_size: few
d_call: .
v_call: TRBV28

cdr3_nt: TGTGCCAGTAGCAACAGTCAAGGGGGCGGCTACACCTTC
cdr3_aa: CASSNSQGGGYTF
j_call: TRBJ1-2
clone_size: few
d_call: TRBD1
v_call: TRBV19

cdr3_nt: TGTGCCAGCAGCGTAGAACAGGGGGCCAAAAACATTCAGTACTTC
cdr3_aa: CASSVEQGAKNIQYF
j_call: TRBJ2-4
clone_size: few
d_call: TRBD1
v_call: TRBV9

cdr3_nt: TGTGCCGCTCAAGAGCGGGAGGATGAGACCCAGTACTTC
cdr3_aa: CAAQEREDETQYF
j_call: TRBJ2-5
clone_size: many
d_call: TRBD2
v_call: TRBV28

cdr3_nt: TGTGCCAGCATACGGACTAGCACCTCCTACGAGCAGTACTTC
cdr3_aa: CASIRTSTSYEQYF
j_call: TRBJ2-7
clone_size: .
d_call: TRBD2
v_call: TRBV6-2/TRBV6-3

cdr3_nt: TGTGCCAGCAGCAGCACTAGCGGGAGCCCCGAGCAGTACTTC
cdr3_aa: CASSSTSGSPEQYF
j_call: TRBJ2-7
clone_size: many
d_call: TRBD2
v_call: TRBV7-2

cdr3_nt: TGCAGCGTTAGGGTAGCGGGCACCTCCTACAATGAGCAGTTCTTC
cdr3_aa: CSVRVAGTSYNEQFF
j_call: TRBJ2-1
clone_size: few
d_call: TRBD2
v_call: TRBV29-1

cdr3_nt: TGCGCCAGCAGCAACCAGACATTCGTCAATGAAAAACTGTTTTTT
cdr3_aa: CASSNQTFVNEKLFF
j_call: TRBJ1-4
clone_size: .
d_call: .
v_call: TRBV4-3